A selection of T cell receptor beta chains follows, all from one sample in a study of blood T cell repertoires in COVID-19. Sequencing was performed with immunoSEQ multiplex PCR; in TCRdb, only in-frame clones are kept and a portion is missing. The sample lists about 220,000 clones, more than 65% occurring once. The sample consisted of peripheral blood. These receptors were collected from a man in his forties or fifties with active or convalescent COVID-19. The CDR3 runs from the conserved cysteine through the conserved F or W. Fields, in order: J gene, clone size, D gene, V gene, CDR3 DNA, CDR3 protein. A D gene is named only where the DNA matches it firmly. The size field is filled for only some rows; it gives once, few, many or a size class.

TRBJ1-1,NA,NA,TRBV7-9,TGTGCCAGCAGCTCGACACCGAACACTGAAGCTTTCTTT,CASSSTPNTEAFF
TRBJ1-5,NA,NA,TRBV3-1/TRBV3-2,TGTGCCAGCAGCCAGGAACCAGGAGCTATCAAGGGGATCAATCAGCCCCAGCATTTT,CASSQEPGAIKGINQPQHF
TRBJ1-2,many,TRBD1,TRBV2,TGTGCCAGCAGAGGACAGGCCAATACCTATGGCTACACCTTC,CASRGQANTYGYTF
TRBJ2-1,NA,TRBD1,TRBV28,TGTGCCAGCAGTCTTTACAGGACAGGGGCCTACAATGAGCAGTTCTTC,CASSLYRTGAYNEQFF
TRBJ1-2,NA,NA,TRBV19,TGTGCCAGTAGGGCCACAGGGTATGGCTACACCTTC,CASRATGYGYTF
TRBJ2-3,NA,TRBD2,TRBV2,TGTGCCAGCAACTTACTAGCGGGGGGCTCAGATACGCAGTATTTT,CASNLLAGGSDTQYF
TRBJ1-1,NA,NA,TRBV18,TGTGCCAGCTCAACCCTCGGAGGGAACACTGAAGCTTTCTTT,CASSTLGGNTEAFF
TRBJ2-2,NA,NA,TRBV7-2,TGTGCCAGCAGCTTAGTCGGCAGACTCACCGGGGAGCTGTTTTTT,CASSLVGRLTGELFF
TRBJ2-5,NA,TRBD2,TRBV6-2/TRBV6-3,TGTGCCAGCAGTTACTCGGCGGGAGGGGGAAAGACCCAGTACTTC,CASSYSAGGGKTQYF
TRBJ2-5,NA,NA,TRBV7-2,TGTGCCAGCAGCGACAGGACCCCCCAAGAGACCCAGTACTTC,CASSDRTPQETQYF
TRBJ1-1,NA,TRBD1,TRBV3-1/TRBV3-2,TGTGCCAGCAGCCAAGCCAGTCCGGGACAGGGGAACACTGAAGCTTTCTTT,CASSQASPGQGNTEAFF
TRBJ2-2,NA,NA,TRBV5-6,TGTGCCAGCAGCTTGGAGAGGTACCTTACCGGGGAGCTGTTTTTT,CASSLERYLTGELFF
TRBJ2-7,NA,TRBD1,TRBV28,TGTGCCAGCAGTCCCGGGACAGGGGAATCCTACGAGCAGTACTTC,CASSPGTGESYEQYF
TRBJ2-1,NA,NA,TRBV18,TGTGCCAGCTCACCAGACTTCTACAATGAGCAGTTCTTC,CASSPDFYNEQFF
TRBJ1-1,NA,TRBD1,TRBV15,TGTGCCACCAGCGAGATGAGAGTAGAATTTAACAGGGGGATCATGAACACTGAAGCTTTCTTT,CATSEMRVEFNRGIMNTEAFF
TRBJ1-3,NA,NA,TRBV25-1,TGTGCCAGCAGTGACCGTATTGGACTAGGAAACACCATATATTTT,CASSDRIGLGNTIYF
TRBJ2-7,once,TRBD2,TRBV27,TGTGCCAGCAGTCCGGGACTAGCAGTTTACGAGCAGTACTTC,CASSPGLAVYEQYF
TRBJ2-2,NA,TRBD2,TRBV6-6,TGTGCCAGCAGCCCCCCTCTTGTGGTAGCGGGGGGGCTTTATACCGGGGAGCTGTTTTTT,CASSPPLVVAGGLYTGELFF
TRBJ1-2,NA,NA,TRBV2,TGTGCCAGCAGTGGGACAATCTATGGCTACACCTTC,CASSGTIYGYTF
TRBJ1-3,NA,TRBD1,TRBV9,TGTGCCAGCAGCCCAGGACAGGGGTACGGAAACACCATATATTTT,CASSPGQGYGNTIYF
TRBJ1-5,NA,NA,TRBV6-5,TGTGCCAGCAGAAAGGGGGGGAACGAAGGTCAGCCCCAGCATTTT,CASRKGGNEGQPQHF
TRBJ2-5,NA,NA,TRBV2,TGTGCCAGCGGTACCGGGACTGAAGAGACCCAGTACTTC,CASGTGTEETQYF
TRBJ2-4,NA,TRBD1,TRBV18,TGTGCCAGCTCACCACCCGGACAGGGGCGAGCCAAAAACATTCAGTACTTC,CASSPPGQGRAKNIQYF
TRBJ2-7,NA,TRBD1,TRBV7-9,TGTGCCAGCAGTCCCCAACAGGGGCTCGAGCAGTACTTC,CASSPQQGLEQYF
TRBJ2-3,NA,TRBD2,TRBV15,TGTGCCACCAGCACAGGACTAGCGGTGATCACAGATACGCAGTATTTT,CATSTGLAVITDTQYF
TRBJ2-7,NA,TRBD2,TRBV7-8,TGTGCCAGCAGCTTAATCATCGGCGGGAGCTACGAGCAGTACTTC,CASSLIIGGSYEQYF
TRBJ2-6,NA,NA,TRBV5-4,TGTGCCAGCAGCTTGGATGGCGGCTCTGGGGCCAACGTCCTGACTTTC,CASSLDGGSGANVLTF
TRBJ2-3,NA,TRBD1,TRBV23-1,TGCGCCAGCAGCCTACCGGCACAGGGGTTTTGCCCAATTTGCACAGATACGCAGTATTTT,CASSLPAQGFCPICTDTQYF
TRBJ2-5,NA,TRBD2,TRBV5-1,TGCGCCACCGCTTCAGGCGGGGGACAAGAGACCCAGTACTTC,CATASGGGQETQYF
TRBJ1-4,NA,TRBD1,TRBV7-9,TGTGCCAGCAGGTCCGGGACAGCAAATGAAAAACTGTTTTTT,CASRSGTANEKLFF
TRBJ2-7,NA,NA,TRBV7-3,TGTGCCAGCAGCTTAAACCCGACTCCCCGGTTATACGAGCAGTACTTC,CASSLNPTPRLYEQYF
TRBJ2-1,once,TRBD1,TRBV2,TGTGCCAGCAGGAGTGAGGGGGCTACCTACAATGAGCAGTTCTTC,CASRSEGATYNEQFF
TRBJ2-3,NA,TRBD2,TRBV4-3,TGCGCCAGCAGCCAAGATTTCCATCCAGCGGGAGGTACCCCCAGGAATACGCAGTATTTT,CASSQDFHPAGGTPRNTQYF
TRBJ2-2,NA,TRBD2,TRBV2,TGTGCCAGCAGTGAAGGCTTGACTAGCGGGAGGCTGACCGGGGAGCTGTTTTTT,CASSEGLTSGRLTGELFF
TRBJ2-3,NA,TRBD2,TRBV6-5,TGTGCCGCCAGAAGGCTAGCGGGGGGAACAGATACGCAGTATTTT,CAARRLAGGTDTQYF
TRBJ2-3,NA,NA,TRBV7-2,TGTGCCAGCAGCTTAGATGGGGGGAGGACGCAGTATTTT,CASSLDGGRTQYF
TRBJ2-3,NA,TRBD1,TRBV15,TGTGCCACCAGCAGAGATTACAGGGGGCTCCCAGATACGCAGTATTTT,CATSRDYRGLPDTQYF
TRBJ1-4,NA,NA,TRBV27,TGTGCCAGCAGTCCGCACAGGCCCACTAATGAAAAACTGTTTTTT,CASSPHRPTNEKLFF
TRBJ2-2,NA,NA,TRBV4-3,TGCGCCAGCAGCCATTACAGGGCCGGGGAGCTGTTTTTT,CASSHYRAGELFF
TRBJ1-5,NA,NA,TRBV7-2,TGTGCCAGCAGCTTAGATCCGGGGAACAGGGCCCAGCATTTT,CASSLDPGNRAQHF
TRBJ2-3,once,TRBD2,TRBV7-7,TGTGCTAGCAGCGTAGGGACTAGCGCAGATACGCAGTATTTT,CASSVGTSADTQYF
TRBJ1-2,NA,NA,TRBV11-2,TGTGCCAGCAGCCCGGACATAAACTATGGCTACACCTTC,CASSPDINYGYTF
TRBJ2-3,NA,NA,TRBV7-2,TGTGCCAGCAGCTTAGCGCCCGGAGGGGGCGGCACAGATACGCAGTATTTT,CASSLAPGGGGTDTQYF
TRBJ1-6,few,TRBD1,TRBV4-3,TGCGCCAGCAGCCAAGAGACAGGGTCGGTTTCACCCCTCCACTTT,CASSQETGSVSPLHF
TRBJ2-7,NA,TRBD2,TRBV4-3,TGCGCCAGCAGCCTATCCACTAGCGGGAACTACGAGCAGTACTTC,CASSLSTSGNYEQYF
TRBJ2-1,NA,TRBD2,TRBV24-1,TGTGCCACCAGCGATCCACCAGCGGGAGTGGATGAGCAGTTCTTC,CATSDPPAGVDEQFF
TRBJ2-7,NA,TRBD2,TRBV7-8,TGTGCCAGCAGCTCCCTCTTCGCCGGGGGGGAGCAGTACTTC,CASSSLFAGGEQYF
TRBJ2-3,NA,TRBD1,TRBV5-1,TGCGCCAGCAGCTTGGGACAGGGGGAGGGAAATACGCAGTATTTT,CASSLGQGEGNTQYF
TRBJ2-1,NA,NA,TRBV6-2/TRBV6-3,TGTGCCAGCAGCCCTCGGTACAATGAGCAGTTCTTC,CASSPRYNEQFF
TRBJ1-1,NA,TRBD1,TRBV19,TGTGCCAGTAGTATACTTAACAGGGGGAACACTGAAGCTTTCTTT,CASSILNRGNTEAFF
TRBJ1-5,NA,TRBD1,TRBV10-3,TGTGCCATCAGTGAGTGGGGACAGGGTACCAATCAGCCCCAGCATTTT,CAISEWGQGTNQPQHF
TRBJ1-2,NA,TRBD1,TRBV4-3,TGCGCCAGCAGCCCAACAAGGGCAGGGGGGTGGTATGGCTACACCTTC,CASSPTRAGGWYGYTF
TRBJ1-2,NA,NA,TRBV10-3,TGTGCCATCGGTCCCACAGTCTATGGCTACACCTTC,CAIGPTVYGYTF
TRBJ1-3,NA,NA,TRBV2,TGTGCCAGCAGGGGCCGGGATAAGGACACCATATATTTT,CASRGRDKDTIYF
TRBJ2-1,NA,TRBD1,TRBV7-9,TGTGCCAGCAGCTTCACAGGGGGTGGGGAGCAGTTCTTC,CASSFTGGGEQFF